The 28 T cell receptor beta chains given below trace back to one sample, sequenced in a study of molecular identifiers for immune sequencing clone quantification. TCRdb processed the PCR reads anew with MiXCR; each CDR3 protein has one entry. The data hold under 800,000 distinct CDR3 sequences, with approximately 24% observed a single time. Specimen: naive CD8+ T cells from blood, with Jurkat cell RNA spiked in. The subset denotes: FACS-sorted CD8+CD4-CCR7+CD45RA+ naive T cells. The origin of the receptors is a human donor in good health. Some libraries in this study had Jurkat cell RNA spiked in.

Only a few counts were recorded for this clonotype. This sequence may be a read error, since a much larger clone differs from it by one base. CDR3 in amino acids: CASSQTGEEAQYF. CDR3 nucleotides: TGTGCCAGCAGTCAGACAGGAGAAGAGGCCCAGTACTTC. V and J are TRBV28 and TRBJ2-5; the D gene is possibly TRBD1 (6 bases). The length of the CDR3 is 13 residues. The germline V gene encodes CDR1 MDHEN and CDR2 SYDVKM. Full variable domain (outside the CDR3, taken from reference TRBV28 and TRBJ2-5): DVKVTQSSRYLVKRTGEKVFLECVQDMDHENMFWYRQDPGLGLRLIYFSYDVKMKEKGDIPEGYSVSREKKERFSLILESASTNQTSMYLCASSQTGEEAQYFGPGTRLLVL.

At least ten counts were recorded for this clonotype. The genes are TRBV7-9 and TRBJ2-5; weak D call: TRBD1 (5 bases). Germline V gene lookup returns CDR1 SEHNR and CDR2 FQNEAQ (reference sequence). V was clipped by 6 bases and J by 3 bases, with 14 bases between them. The CDR3 loop spans 14 amino acids. The CDR3 loop is CASRGPGLEETQYF. In DNA form, the CDR3 reads TGTGCCAGCAGAGGTCCAGGGCTAGAAGAGACCCAGTACTTC.

This clonotype was observed at least ten times. V usage is TRBV6-2 or TRBV6-3 and J usage is TRBJ1-5; D is uncertain. The CDR3 extends over 14 amino acids. Trimming cost V 5 bases and J 6 bases, with 14 bases left between them. Germline CDR1 reads MNHEY; CDR2 reads SVGEGT. DNA for the CDR3: TGTGCCAGCAGTGACTGGAACCGAGGTCAGCCCCAGCATTTT. Its translation is CASSDWNRGQPQHF.

The chain is built from TRBV6-6 and TRBJ2-1, with D tentatively TRBD1 or TRBD2 (5 bases each). Trimming pared 11 bases from V and 10 bases from J, leaving 12 bases between. Germline CDR1 reads MNHNY; CDR2 reads SVGAGI (reference sequence). The CDR3 covers 10 residues. CDR3 in amino acids: CAGGKGEQFF. The CDR3, as DNA: TGTGCCGGGGGAAAGGGAGAGCAGTTCTTC.

This clonotype was counted at least ten times. The J gene is TRBJ2-7, the V gene TRBV7-3; D might be TRBD1 or TRBD2, each matching 5 bases. This CDR3 has 15 amino acids. V dropped 5 bases and J dropped 0 bases, with 14 bases sitting between them. CDR1 and CDR2 (germline): SGHTA, FQGTGA. The CDR3 loop is CASSPGTASSYEQYF. The CDR3 coding sequence is TGTGCCAGCAGCCCCGGGACGGCAAGCTCCTACGAGCAGTACTTC.

There are a few counts of this clonotype. V gene TRBV10-2 combines with J gene TRBJ2-7, with 9 bases that match TRBD1. Germline CDR1 WSHSY, CDR2 SAAADI. There are 15 residues in the CDR3. Trimming took 4 bases from V and 4 from J; bases not matched to a gene: 8. The CDR3 region is CASSGVGQGFYEQYF. The CDR3 DNA reads TGCGCCAGCAGTGGTGTAGGACAGGGGTTTTACGAGCAGTACTTC.

On this clonotype itself: This may be a read error: a much more frequent sequence differs by one nucleotide. The rearrangement links TRBV6-5 to TRBJ2-1; D remains ambiguous. V was cut by 2 bases and J by 9 bases, with 14 bases left in between. There are 14 residues in the CDR3. The germline V gene encodes CDR1 MNHEY and CDR2 SVGAGI. The CDR3 here is CASSYATIGSEQFF. CDR3 nucleotide sequence: TGTGCCAGCAGTTACGCAACGATAGGGTCTGAGCAGTTCTTC.

The chain has TRBV28 and TRBJ2-7; 8 nucleotides agree with TRBD1. The CDR3 sequence is 13 residues long. The germline CDR1 and CDR2 sequences are MDHEN and SYDVKM. V was clipped by 6 bases and J by 2 bases; unmatched bases: 3. CDR3 sequence reads: CASSEQGAYEQYF. In nucleotides, the CDR3 is TGTGCCAGCAGCGAACAGGGGGCCTACGAGCAGTACTTC.

This clonotype was seen repeatedly, ten times or more. J is TRBJ2-5 and V is TRBV5-5, with D uncertain. Germline V lookup: CDR1 SGHKS, CDR2 YYEKEE (reference sequence). The CDR3 contains 14 residues. Trimming cost V 4 bases and J 0 bases, with 10 bases left between them. Here the CDR3 reads CASSPVANQETQYF. As DNA, the CDR3 is TGTGCCAGCAGCCCGGTCGCGAACCAAGAGACCCAGTACTTC.

As regards this clonotype: A much larger clone is a single base away; this may be a read error. J is TRBJ2-1 and V is TRBV4-3; D may be TRBD1 or TRBD2 (5 bases each). The V end was cut by 0 bases, the J end by 8 bases, with 20 bases between. In germline, CDR1 is LGHNA, CDR2 YSLEER. The CDR3 consists of 17 residues. This chain's CDR3 is CASSQEEGPGPADEQFF. The CDR3 DNA follows: TGCGCCAGCAGCCAAGAAGAAGGACCGGGACCGGCCGATGAGCAGTTCTTC.

This clonotype was observed many times. V gene TRBV12-3 or TRBV12-4 combines with J gene TRBJ1-1; D unclear. Trimming pared 2 bases from V and 4 bases from J, leaving 5 bases between. This CDR3 spans 12 amino acids. Written as DNA, the CDR3 is TGTGCCAGCAGTTTACCCCCCACTGAAGCTTTCTTT. Protein: CASSLPPTEAFF.

The CDR3 here is CASSSPSGFNYGYTF. For the CDR3, the DNA is TGTGCCAGCAGCTCACCAAGTGGGTTTAACTATGGCTACACCTTC. The rearrangement uses TRBV7-9 and TRBJ1-2; D remains unclear. Deletions cut 4 bases from V and 1 base from J, with 13 bases between. The CDR3 has 15 residues. CDR1 SEHNR and CDR2 FQNEAQ come from the germline V gene (reference sequence). The whole variable domain, remainder taken from reference TRBV7-9 and TRBJ1-2, is DTGVSQNPRHKITKRGQNVTFRCDPISEHNRLYWYRQTLGQGPEFLTYFQNEAQLEKSRLLSDRFSAERPKGSFSTLEIQRTEQGDSAMYLCASSSPSGFNYGYTFGSGTRLTVV.

For this clonotype: This may be a read error, as it is one base from a much larger clone. The CDR3 ends on some other residue instead of the conserved phenylalanine or tryptophan, so this is likely a read error. This chain connects TRBV5-6 to TRBJ1-5; 7 bases map to TRBD1. CDR3 size: 13 residues. V was clipped by 4 bases and J by 5 bases; unmatched bases: 3. CDR1 is SGHDT, CDR2 YYEEEE, per germline. CDR3 in DNA: TGTGCCAGCAGCCTTACAGGGGATCAGCCCCAGCATTCT. It translates to CASSLTGDQPQHS.

For this clonotype: A read error is possible here, since a much larger clone lies one base away. The rearrangement joins TRBV20-1 to TRBJ2-3, with D possibly being TRBD2 (6 bases). Germline CDR1 DFQATT, CDR2 SNEGSKA (reference sequence). This CDR3 region has 17 residues. The CDR3 region is CSATPEALAGHTATQYF. In nucleotides, the CDR3 is TGCAGTGCAACTCCCGAAGCGCTCGCGGGGCACACAGCTACGCAGTATTTT.

As for this clonotype: A clone one base away is much larger, so this may be a read error. The chain is built from TRBV6-5 and TRBJ1-1, with a tentative D call TRBD1 (5 bases). Germline V gene lookup returns CDR1 MNHEY and CDR2 SVGAGI. CDR3 length: 17 amino acids. The CDR3 DNA reads TGTGACAGCAGCCCAACGGGGGAAGGACGGATGAACACTGAAGCTTTCTTT. This encodes CDSSPTGEGRMNTEAFF.

The chain carries TRBV13 and TRBJ2-2, with TRBD2 as a possible D gene (6 bases). The CDR3 length is 16 residues. V lost 7 bases to trimming and J lost 4 bases, with 19 bases between them. Germline values: CDR1 PRHDT, CDR2 FYEKMQ (reference sequence). For the CDR3, the DNA is TGTGCCAGCACCCCAAGCGGGTGGGGACTCACCGGGGAGCTGTTTTTT. Protein product: CASTPSGWGLTGELFF. The full variable domain, rest sourced from reference TRBV13 and TRBJ2-2, is AAGVIQSPRHLIKEKRETATLKCYPIPRHDTVYWYQQGPGQDPQFLISFYEKMQSDKGSIPDRFSAQQFSDYHSELNMSSLELGDSALYFCASTPSGWGLTGELFFGEGSRLTVL.

A note on this clonotype: At one boundary the junction diverges from the germline segment, which might be a read error. This sequence joins TRBV28 and TRBJ1-1; 7 bases agree with TRBD1. Germline assignment: CDR1 MDHEN and CDR2 SYDVKM. The CDR3 sequence is 13 residues long. The CDR3 DNA reads as TGTGCCAGCAGACCGACAGGGTCCACTGAAGCTCTCTTT. Amino acids: CASRPTGSTEALF.

This sequence joins TRBV11-2 and TRBJ2-2; D call uncertain. CDR1 SGHAT and CDR2 FQNNGV come from the germline V gene. Trimming pared 7 bases from V and 3 bases from J, leaving 6 bases between. The CDR3 sequence is 12 residues long. DNA of the CDR3: TGTGCCAGCAACCACCACACCGGGGAGCTGTTTTTT. It encodes CASNHHTGELFF. Full variable domain (rest looked up from reference TRBV11-2 and TRBJ2-2): EAGVAQSPRYKIIEKRQSVAFWCNPISGHATLYWYQQILGQGPKLLIQFQNNGVVDDSQLPKDRFSAERLKGVDSTLKIQPAKLEDSAVYLCASNHHTGELFFGEGSRLTVL.

As for this clonotype: This clone may be a read error of a much larger clone one base away. In DNA, the CDR3 is TGTGCCAGCAGCCAAGATGCTAGCGGGTTCTCTGGGGCCAACGTCCAGACTTTC. This translates into CASSQDASGFSGANVQTF. This chain joins TRBV4-2 and TRBJ2-6, with 8 bases lining up with TRBD2. The CDR3 runs to 18 residues. Germline CDR1 reads LGHNA; CDR2 reads YNFKEQ.

This clonotype appeared many times. The chain combines TRBV7-9 with TRBJ1-1; D perhaps matches TRBD1 (5 bases). Germline values: CDR1 SEHNR, CDR2 FQNEAQ (reference sequence). CDR3 length: 15 residues. Trimming removed 2 bases from V and 3 bases from J, with 13 bases in between. The CDR3 bases are TGTGCCAGCAGCTTAAGTCAGGGCCTGGACACTGAAGCTTTCTTT. This codes for CASSLSQGLDTEAFF. The complete variable domain, with remaining parts taken from reference TRBV7-9 and TRBJ1-1, reads DTGVSQNPRHKITKRGQNVTFRCDPISEHNRLYWYRQTLGQGPEFLTYFQNEAQLEKSRLLSDRFSAERPKGSFSTLEIQRTEQGDSAMYLCASSLSQGLDTEAFFGQGTRLTVV.

This clonotype has just a few counts. This chain uses TRBV11-3 with TRBJ2-2; possibly TRBD1 for D (6 bases). Germline loops: CDR1 SGHNT, CDR2 YENEEA. The CDR3 loop spans 15 amino acids. The V gene lost 4 bases and the J gene lost 5 bases, with 14 bases spanning the gap. CDR3 sequence reads: CASSSRKGGTGELFF. CDR3 DNA sequence: TGTGCCAGCAGCTCCCGAAAAGGGGGAACCGGGGAGCTGTTTTTT.

CDR3 amino acids: CASSLDEAASGNTIYF. The DNA for the CDR3 is TGTGCCAGCAGCTTAGATGAGGCAGCCTCTGGAAACACCATATATTTT. The chain recombines TRBV7-9 with TRBJ1-3; D ambiguous. Between the trimmed V and J ends, which lost 1 base and 0 bases, there was a span of 10 bases. This CDR3 contains 16 residues. Germline V gene sequence: CDR1 SEHNR, CDR2 FQNEAQ (reference sequence).

In the case of this clonotype: The junction departs from the called germline gene at one end, perhaps through a read error. The chain carries TRBV4-1 and TRBJ1-3, with D hard to call. CDR3 length: 15 residues. Germline CDR1 reads MGHRA; CDR2 reads YSYEKL. The CDR3 nucleotides read TGCGCCAGCAGCCAAGACAGCTTAGCTGGAACCACCATATATTTT. Its protein is CASSQDSLAGTTIYF.

In regard to this clonotype: Germline and junction disagree at one end, which may indicate a read error. This chain connects TRBV4-3 to TRBJ2-2, with D tentatively TRBD2 (5 bases). This CDR3 contains 17 residues. Germline assignment: CDR1 LGHNA and CDR2 YSLEER. In nucleotides, the CDR3 is TGCGCCAGCAGCCAAGATATCGGCAGGTCTCTACCCGGGGAGCCGTTTTTT. Protein sequence: CASSQDIGRSLPGEPFF.

This clonotype was observed a few times. A clone one base away is much larger, so this may be a read error. This chain links TRBV29-1 with TRBJ2-3, with D perhaps matching TRBD2 (8 bases). Between the trimmed V and J ends, which lost 4 bases and 4 bases, there was a span of 15 bases. The CDR3 contains 14 residues. From germline, CDR1 is SQVTM and CDR2 ANQGSEA. CDR3 bases: TGCAGCGTTGTAGCGGGGACAGTTTCAGATACGCAGTATTTT. It specifies CSVVAGTVSDTQYF.

This clonotype was found many times. The V and J genes are TRBV3-1 and TRBJ1-2; TRBD1 is a possible D gene (6 bases). The CDR3 covers 15 residues. Looked up from germline, CDR1 is LGHDT and CDR2 is YNNKEL (reference sequence). V lost 3 bases to trimming and J lost 6 bases, with 17 bases between them. The CDR3 loop reads CASSHPQDRRDGYTF. CDR3 coding DNA: TGTGCCAGCAGCCATCCCCAAGACAGGCGGGATGGCTACACCTTC.

Concerning this clonotype: A much larger clone is a single base away; this may be a read error. The chain has TRBV6-6 and TRBJ2-7, with 12 bases matching TRBD2. The germline V gene has CDR1 MNHNY and CDR2 SVGAGI (reference sequence). The CDR3 is 20 amino acids. The CDR3 bases are TGTGCCAGCAGCCTGGCGACCGGGACTAGCGGGTTCAGGAGCTCCTACGATCAGTACTTC. Its translation: CASSLATGTSGFRSSYDQYF.

This clonotype was observed many times. The chain joins TRBV28 to TRBJ2-3; 10 bases line up with TRBD2. V lost 3 bases and J lost 0; bases outside the gene matches: 9. This CDR3 has 18 amino acids. In germline, CDR1 is MDHEN, CDR2 SYDVKM. The CDR3 coding sequence is TGTGCCAGCAGTTTCACTAGCGGGAAGATTGCTAGCACAGATACGCAGTATTTT. It yields the protein CASSFTSGKIASTDTQYF.